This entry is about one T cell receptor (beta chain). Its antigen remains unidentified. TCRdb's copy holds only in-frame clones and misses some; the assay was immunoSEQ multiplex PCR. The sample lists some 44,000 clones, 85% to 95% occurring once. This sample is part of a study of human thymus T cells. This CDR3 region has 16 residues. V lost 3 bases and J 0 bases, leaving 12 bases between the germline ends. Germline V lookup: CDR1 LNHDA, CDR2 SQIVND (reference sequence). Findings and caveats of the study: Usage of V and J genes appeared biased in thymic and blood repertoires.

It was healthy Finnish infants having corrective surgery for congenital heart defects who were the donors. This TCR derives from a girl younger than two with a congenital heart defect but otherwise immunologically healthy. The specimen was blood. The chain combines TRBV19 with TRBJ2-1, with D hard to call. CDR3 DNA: TGTGCCAGTAGTATCCGAGGAAGGAGCTCCTACAATGAGCAGTTCTTC. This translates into CASSIRGRSSYNEQFF.